The text below deals with one TCR beta chain. Its antigen is currently unknown. CDR3 length equals 12 residues. The germline V and J ends were trimmed by 7 bases and 15 bases, with 18 bases remaining between them. Germline CDR1 is MNHEY and CDR2 is SMNVEV (reference sequence). The PCR contained 60 Vbeta and 13 Jbeta primers. In the original workflow: The authors later counted about 80 million unique TCR beta chains, about 11 million of them shared. Profiling relied on immunoSEQ multiplex PCR, and the TCRdb table lists in-frame clones only, not all of them. D and trimming were read from the DNA, whereas the V and J calls and clone size are those reported in that table. The data contain roughly 220,000 clones, 70% to 85% of them singletons. This sample was included in a study of cytomegalovirus exposure and HLA in healthy donors. General study findings and limits: Most TCR beta V segments were productive about 87% or about 30% of the time in an earlier analysis.

Sequenced sample: PBMCs. The TCR originated in a man over 45 in good health and CMV-seronegative. This chain connects TRBV27 to TRBJ2-2; TRBD2 might be the D (6 bases). CDR3 sequence reads: CASTTLPGELFF. CDR3 sequence (DNA): TGTGCCAGCACCACCCTCCCGGGGGAATTGTTTTTT.